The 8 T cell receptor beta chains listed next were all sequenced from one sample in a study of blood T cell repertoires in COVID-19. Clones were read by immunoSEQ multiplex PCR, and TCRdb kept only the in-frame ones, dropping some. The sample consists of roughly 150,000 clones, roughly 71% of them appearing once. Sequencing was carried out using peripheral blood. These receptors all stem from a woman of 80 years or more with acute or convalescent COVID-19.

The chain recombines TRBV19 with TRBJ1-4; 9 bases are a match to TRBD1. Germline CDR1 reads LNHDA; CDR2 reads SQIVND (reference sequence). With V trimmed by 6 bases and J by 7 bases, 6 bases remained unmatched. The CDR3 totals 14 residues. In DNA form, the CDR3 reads TGTGCCAGTAGCCCACAGGGGGCGCGTGAAAAACTGTTTTTT. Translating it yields CASSPQGAREKLFF. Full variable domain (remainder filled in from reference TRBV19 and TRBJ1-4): DGGITQSPKYLFRKEGQNVTLSCEQNLNHDAMYWYRQDPGQGLRLIYYSQIVNDFQKGDIAEGYSVSREKKESFPLTVTSAQKNPTAFYLCASSPQGAREKLFFGSGTQLSVL.

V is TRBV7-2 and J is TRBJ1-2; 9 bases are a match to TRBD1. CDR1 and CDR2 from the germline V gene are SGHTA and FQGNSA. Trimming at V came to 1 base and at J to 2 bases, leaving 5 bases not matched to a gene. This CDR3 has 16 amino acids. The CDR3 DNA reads TGTGCCAGCAGCTTAGGAACAGGGGGCTGGAACTATGGCTACACCTTC. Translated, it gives CASSLGTGGWNYGYTF.

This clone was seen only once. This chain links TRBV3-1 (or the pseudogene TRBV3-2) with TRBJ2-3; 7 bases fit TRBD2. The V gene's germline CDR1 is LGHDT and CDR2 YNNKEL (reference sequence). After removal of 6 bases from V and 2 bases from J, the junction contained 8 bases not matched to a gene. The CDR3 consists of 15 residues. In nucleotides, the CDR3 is TGTGCCAGCAGTTCTAGACTAGCACCCACAGATACGCAGTATTTT. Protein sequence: CASSSRLAPTDTQYF.

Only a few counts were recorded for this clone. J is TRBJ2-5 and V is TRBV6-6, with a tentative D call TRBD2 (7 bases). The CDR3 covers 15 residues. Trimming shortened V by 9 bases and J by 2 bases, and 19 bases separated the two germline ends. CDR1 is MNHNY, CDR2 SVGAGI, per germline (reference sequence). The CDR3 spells CASRQSGGSQETQYF. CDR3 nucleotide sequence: TGTGCCAGTCGCCAGTCGGGGGGCTCACAAGAGACCCAGTACTTC.

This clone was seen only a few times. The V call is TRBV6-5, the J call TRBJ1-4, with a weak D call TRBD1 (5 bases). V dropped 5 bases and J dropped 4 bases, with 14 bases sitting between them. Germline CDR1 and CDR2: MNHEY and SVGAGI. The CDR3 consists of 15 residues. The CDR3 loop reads CASSINWGGNEKLFF. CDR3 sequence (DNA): TGTGCCAGCAGTATCAATTGGGGGGGTAATGAAAAACTGTTTTTT.

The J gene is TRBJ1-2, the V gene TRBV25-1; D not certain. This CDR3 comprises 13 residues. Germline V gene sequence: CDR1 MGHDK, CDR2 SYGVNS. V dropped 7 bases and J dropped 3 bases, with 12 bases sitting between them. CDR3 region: CASKRSSDYGYTF. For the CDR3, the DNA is TGTGCCAGCAAGAGGAGTTCTGACTATGGCTACACCTTC.

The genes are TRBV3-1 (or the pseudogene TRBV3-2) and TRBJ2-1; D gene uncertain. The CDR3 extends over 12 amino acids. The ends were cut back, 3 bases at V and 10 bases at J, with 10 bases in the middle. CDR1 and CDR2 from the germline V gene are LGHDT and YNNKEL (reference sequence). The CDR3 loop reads CASSHERREQFF. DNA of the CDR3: TGTGCCAGCAGCCATGAGAGGCGGGAGCAGTTCTTC.

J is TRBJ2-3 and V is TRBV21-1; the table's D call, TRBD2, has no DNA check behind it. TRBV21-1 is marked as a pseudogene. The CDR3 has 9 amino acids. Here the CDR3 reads CASSKEGGF. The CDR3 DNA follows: TGTGCCAGCAGCAAAGAAGGCGGTTTT.